This T cell receptor (beta chain) stems from a study of blood T cell repertoires in COVID-19. Across the study: Samples taken during acute and convalescent COVID-19 were collected in the United States, Italy and Spain. T cells, B-cell-depleted T cells, or PBMCs supplied cDNA or gDNA.

In the source study's methods: Amplifying reference gene primers gave estimates of nucleated cell counts. The table came from immunoSEQ multiplex PCR; TCRdb's copy has only in-frame clones and leaves some out. V, J and clone size were drawn from that table, and D and trimming were deduced from the DNA. This table has about 120,000 clones, roughly 87% appearing once. The sequence was obtained from an elderly man with acute or convalescent COVID-19. Sequenced material: peripheral blood.

This CDR3 reads CASSFPDSYEQYF. The CDR3 DNA sequence: TGTGCCAGCAGTTTCCCAGACTCCTACGAGCAGTACTTC. The rearrangement links TRBV27 to TRBJ2-7, with no clear D. The V end was cut by 3 bases, the J end by 0 bases, with 6 bases between. In germline, CDR1 is MNHEY, CDR2 SMNVEV (reference sequence). The CDR3 covers 13 residues.